This T cell receptor beta chain appears in the sequencing data of a study of OX40 agonist ivuxolimab in advanced cancers. Sequencing was performed with immunoSEQ multiplex PCR; in TCRdb, only in-frame clones are kept and a portion is missing. The table records about 80,000 clones, just under 85% of them present only once. Germline V gene lookup returns CDR1 LGHNT and CDR2 FRNRAP. Trimming removed 3 bases at V and 0 bases at J, with 3 bases between. The CDR3 consists of 13 residues. The sequence was collected from an adult with an advanced solid tumor such as melanoma, head and neck, liver or kidney cancer. The V call is TRBV12-5, the J call TRBJ1-3, with unresolved D. Sequencing used CD4+ or CD8+ T cells sorted from blood, obtained in a trial of the OX40 agonist ivuxolimab. In DNA, the CDR3 is TGTGCTAGTGGTTTCCGCTCTGGAAACACCATATATTTT. Protein: CASGFRSGNTIYF.